This T cell receptor (beta chain) was recovered during a study of blood T cell repertoires in COVID-19. About the study: The samples span acute and convalescent COVID-19 from the United States, Italy and Spain. Sample material is recorded as cDNA or gDNA derived from T cells, B-cell-depleted T cells, or PBMCs.

Authors' data handling: Amplification from reference gene primers served as the basis for estimated nucleated cell counts. Profiling relied on immunoSEQ multiplex PCR, and the TCRdb table lists in-frame clones only, not all of them. V, J and clone size derive from that table, while D and trimming were established from the DNA sequence. The repertoire includes about 120,000 clones, around four fifths of them detected once, and around 15% sits in the top ten. V was clipped by 4 bases and J by 7 bases, with 14 bases between them. The CDR3 totals 13 residues. Looked up from germline, CDR1 is DFQATT and CDR2 is SNEGSKA (reference sequence).

Sequences were obtained from peripheral blood. The chain is built from TRBV20-1 and TRBJ2-4; possibly TRBD1 for D (5 bases). The clonotype comes from a man aged 60 to 75 with active or convalescent COVID-19. DNA of the CDR3: TGCAGTGCTAATGAGGACACGGGCAACATTCAGTACTTC. Its translation: CSANEDTGNIQYF.